What follows are 26 T cell receptor beta chains derived from one specimen sequenced in a study of blood T cell repertoires in COVID-19. The data were produced by immunoSEQ multiplex PCR, yet TCRdb's version contains in-frame clones alone and is incomplete. The sample carries about 140,000 clones, 84% recorded once. The sequenced material came from PBMCs or T cells enriched from blood (not recorded which). These TCRs come from a man in his forties or fifties with acute COVID-19.

This clone was seen once. The DNA of the CDR3 is TGTGCCAGTAGTATAGACCCCCCCGGCGGGGAGCTGTTTTTT. It specifies CASSIDPPGGELFF. The chain is built from TRBV19 and TRBJ2-2; D not certain. The length of the CDR3 is 14 residues. V dropped 0 bases and J dropped 7 bases, with 9 bases sitting between them. The germline CDR1 and CDR2 sequences are LNHDA and SQIVND (reference sequence).

V usage is TRBV30 and J usage is TRBJ2-7; TRBD1 agrees at 12 bases. CDR3 length: 16 amino acids. The J segment lost 3 bases and the V segment lost 2 bases, leaving 8 bases of the junction unmatched. Germline CDR1 GTSNPN, CDR2 SVGIG (reference sequence). As DNA, the CDR3 is TGTGCCTGGAGTCCCGGGACAGGGGGCGCGTTCTACGAGCAGTACTTC. Protein product: CAWSPGTGGAFYEQYF.

The chain is built from TRBV4-1 and TRBJ2-3, with D maybe TRBD1 (5 bases). Germline V lookup: CDR1 MGHRA, CDR2 YSYEKL. The CDR3 loop spans 18 amino acids. V lost 0 bases to trimming and J lost 0 bases, with 16 bases between them. The DNA of the CDR3 is TGCGCCAGCAGCCAAGATGGGGCCCAGACCCTTAGCACAGATACGCAGTATTTT. It encodes CASSQDGAQTLSTDTQYF.

The chain carries TRBV7-6 and TRBJ1-4, with a possible D match to TRBD1 (5 bases). This CDR3 is 19 amino acids long. V dropped 1 base and J dropped 8 bases, with 26 bases sitting between them. CDR1 and CDR2 from the germline V gene are SGHVS and FNYEAQ. CDR3 amino acids: CASSLEVVVGVDNAEKLFF. In DNA form, the CDR3 reads TGTGCCAGCAGCTTAGAAGTAGTAGTAGGCGTGGACAATGCGGAAAAACTGTTTTTT.

This chain connects TRBV14 to TRBJ1-3; D call uncertain. V shed 0 bases and J shed 4 bases, with 10 bases lying between them. This CDR3 has 15 amino acids. CDR1 and CDR2 (germline): SGHDN, FVKESK. The CDR3 region is CASSQDAGTGNTIYF. Here the CDR3 DNA reads TGTGCCAGCAGCCAAGATGCGGGTACCGGAAACACCATATATTTT.

The V and J genes are TRBV2 and TRBJ1-2, with D perhaps matching TRBD1 (5 bases). V lost 10 bases and J lost 7, with 22 bases in between. Germline loops: CDR1 SNHLY, CDR2 FYNNEI. The CDR3 contains 14 residues. CDR3 region: CATALTVIVFGYTF. CDR3 coding DNA: TGTGCCACTGCCCTGACAGTGATTGTGTTTGGCTACACCTTC.

The chain combines TRBV5-4 with TRBJ2-7; tentative D call: TRBD1 (5 bases). The CDR3 length is 12 residues. Germline V CDR1 and CDR2: SGHNT, YYREEE (reference sequence). With 1 base removed from V and 3 bases from J, the gap between germline ends came to 5 bases. The CDR3 DNA is TGTGCCAGCAGCTTGAGGGGCTACGAGCAGTACTTC. Encoded protein: CASSLRGYEQYF. Supplemented by reference TRBV5-4 and TRBJ2-7, the full variable domain reads ETGVTQSPTHLIKTRGQQVTLRCSSQSGHNTVSWYQQALGQGPQFIFQYYREEENGRGNFPPRFSGLQFPNYSSELNVNALELDDSALYLCASSLRGYEQYFGPGTRLTVT.

This clone occurred once. The gene calls are TRBV27 and TRBJ1-3; D perhaps matches TRBD1 (6 bases). Trimming left V 4 bases short and J 9 bases short, with 13 bases between. The length of the CDR3 is 13 residues. Per germline, CDR1 MNHEY and CDR2 SMNVEV (reference sequence). As DNA, the CDR3 is TGTGCCAGCAGTTCCCACAGGGATAGCACCATATATTTT. It codes for CASSSHRDSTIYF.

V and J are TRBV5-1 and TRBJ2-3, with no clear D. V lost 5 bases and J 0 bases, leaving 10 bases between the germline ends. Germline CDR1 is SGHRS and CDR2 is YFSETQ. This CDR3 comprises 14 residues. This chain's CDR3 is CASSTAISTDTQYF. CDR3 sequence (DNA): TGCGCCAGCAGTACAGCTATAAGCACAGATACGCAGTATTTT.

J is TRBJ2-6 and V is TRBV3-1 (or the pseudogene TRBV3-2); 7 bases align to TRBD1. The CDR3 length is 16 residues. Germline trimming cut 5 bases from V and 3 bases from J; bases unmatched to any gene: 7. CDR1 LGHDT and CDR2 YNNKEL come from the germline V gene (reference sequence). CDR3 sequence (DNA): TGTGCCAGCAGCAGACAGGGTTCGGTTGGGGCCAACGTCCTGACTTTC. It yields the protein CASSRQGSVGANVLTF.

The chain is built from TRBV6-2 or TRBV6-3 and TRBJ2-4; D is unresolved. Deletions cut 2 bases from V and 1 base from J, with 6 bases between. The CDR3 length is 14 residues. The germline V gene encodes CDR1 MNHEY and CDR2 SVGEGT. CDR3 bases: TGTGCCAGCAGTTACGTACAGGCCAAAAACATTCAGTACTTC. Translated: CASSYVQAKNIQYF.

The V call is TRBV6-5, the J call TRBJ2-2; 9 positions match TRBD1. This CDR3 comprises 15 residues. Per germline, CDR1 MNHEY and CDR2 SVGAGI. Losses at the gene ends were 2 bases for V and 3 bases for J; bases not matched to a gene: 1. The CDR3 region has the DNA TGTGCCAGCAGTTACGGGACAGGGTACACCGGGGAGCTGTTTTTT. Protein: CASSYGTGYTGELFF.

This clone was counted once. This rearrangement joins TRBV6-5 to TRBJ1-1; tentatively, D is TRBD1 (5 bases). Trimming left V 0 bases short and J 5 bases short, with 10 bases between. Germline V gives CDR1 MNHEY, CDR2 SVGAGI. The CDR3 contains 14 residues. CDR3 amino acids: CASSYSRGGTEAFF. CDR3 DNA sequence: TGTGCCAGCAGTTACTCTAGGGGTGGTACTGAAGCTTTCTTT.

The J gene is TRBJ1-2, the V gene TRBV28; TRBD1 matches 8 bases. The germline V gene encodes CDR1 MDHEN and CDR2 SYDVKM. CDR3 length equals 12 residues. Trimming took 10 bases from V and 2 from J; bases not matched to a gene: 3. This CDR3 reads CAIYRGNYGYTF. In nucleotides, the CDR3 is TGTGCCATTTACAGGGGGAACTATGGCTACACCTTC.

This chain joins TRBV29-1 and TRBJ2-6, with D possibly being TRBD1 (5 bases). The CDR3 consists of 14 residues. Germline V lookup: CDR1 SQVTM, CDR2 ANQGSEA. V was clipped by 8 bases and J by 0 bases, with 11 bases between them. The CDR3 loop reads CSLEQGSGANVLTF. The DNA of the CDR3 is TGCAGCTTGGAGCAGGGCTCTGGGGCCAACGTCCTGACTTTC.

The CDR3 region is CASTDKGSTSTDTQYF. CDR3 bases: TGTGCCAGCACCGATAAGGGGTCAACTAGCACAGATACGCAGTATTTT. This chain joins TRBV5-6 and TRBJ2-3; tentatively, D is TRBD1 (5 bases). Germline V gene sequence: CDR1 SGHDT, CDR2 YYEEEE. CDR3 length: 16 amino acids. The V end lost 6 bases, the J end lost 0 bases, and 17 bases lay between the germline ends.

This clone was detected only once. This chain uses TRBV6-1 with TRBJ2-5, with D maybe TRBD2 (5 bases). This CDR3 region has 14 residues. Germline CDR1 reads MNHNS; CDR2 reads SASEGT. V was clipped by 6 bases and J by 1 base, with 12 bases between them. DNA of the CDR3: TGTGCCAGCAGGGACTTGGCGCTCCAAGAGACCCAGTACTTC. It translates to CASRDLALQETQYF.

V and J are TRBV18 and TRBJ1-4; TRBD1 is a possible D gene (6 bases). V was cut by 5 bases and J by 11 bases, with 15 bases left in between. This CDR3 region has 13 residues. The germline CDR1 and CDR2 sequences are KGHSH and LQKENI. CDR3 nucleotide sequence: TGTGCCAGCTCAGCTCTGACAGGCCCTAAACTGTTTTTT. Translated, it gives CASSALTGPKLFF. Full variable domain (rest looked up from reference TRBV18 and TRBJ1-4): NAGVMQNPRHLVRRRGQEARLRCSPMKGHSHVYWYRQLPEEGLKFMVYLQKENIIDESGMPKERFSAEFPKEGPSILRIQQVVRGDSAAYFCASSALTGPKLFFGSGTQLSVL.

The chain recombines TRBV30 with TRBJ2-7; D is undetermined. V gave up 7 bases and J gave up 0 bases, with 7 bases separating them. The CDR3 is made up of 11 amino acids. Germline V gene sequence: CDR1 GTSNPN, CDR2 SVGIG (reference sequence). CDR3 in amino acids: CASQNSYEQYF. CDR3 sequence (DNA): TGTGCCTCCCAGAACTCCTACGAGCAGTACTTC.

This clone was detected once. This rearrangement joins TRBV5-4 to TRBJ1-3; D gene uncertain. The CDR3 covers 16 residues. CDR1 is SGHNT and CDR2 is YYREEE in the germline V gene (reference sequence). V gave up 0 bases and J gave up 0 bases, with 10 bases separating them. CDR3 sequence (DNA): TGTGCCAGCAGCTTGGATGCGGGGTTCTCTGGAAACACCATATATTTT. It translates to CASSLDAGFSGNTIYF.

The chain employs TRBV10-3 and TRBJ2-7, with a possible D match to TRBD2 (6 bases). The CDR3 has 15 residues. Germline values: CDR1 ENHRY, CDR2 SYGVKD. V was pared by 0 bases and J by 6 bases, with 15 bases between. The CDR3 here is CAISESSGGESEQYF. The CDR3 region has the DNA TGTGCCATCAGTGAGTCGAGTGGAGGGGAGTCCGAGCAGTACTTC.

This chain uses TRBV9 with TRBJ2-5; 7 bases match TRBD2. Unmatched junction bases numbered 3, after V lost 5 bases and J lost 2 bases. There are 13 residues in the CDR3. Germline V lookup: CDR1 SGDLS, CDR2 YYNGEE. Written as DNA, the CDR3 is TGTGCCAGCAGTGGACTAGTACAAGAGACCCAGTACTTC. It specifies CASSGLVQETQYF.

This rearrangement joins TRBV12-3 or TRBV12-4 to TRBJ1-1; D is unclear. Trimming removed 2 bases from V and 1 base from J, with 5 bases in between. The CDR3 is made up of 13 amino acids. The CDR3 loop reads CASSLTGNTEAFF. The CDR3 DNA reads TGTGCCAGCAGTTTAACTGGGAACACTGAAGCTTTCTTT.

The chain is built from TRBV9 and TRBJ1-3; 8 bases agree with TRBD1. V lost 1 base to trimming and J lost 7 bases; unmatched junction nucleotides: 10. The CDR3 has 16 amino acids. Germline V CDR1 and CDR2: SGDLS, YYNGEE. This CDR3 reads CASSVSSRTGLNTIYF. DNA for the CDR3: TGTGCCAGCAGCGTATCCTCCCGGACAGGGTTGAACACCATATATTTT.

This chain joins TRBV19 and TRBJ2-3; 7 nucleotides match TRBD2. With 11 bases clipped from V and 3 bases from J, the junction kept 11 bases outside the gene matches. The V gene's germline CDR1 is LNHDA and CDR2 SQIVND (reference sequence). This CDR3 has 14 amino acids. This chain's CDR3 is CAAATGGRTDTQYF. CDR3 sequence (DNA): TGTGCCGCCGCGACGGGGGGACGAACAGATACGCAGTATTTT.

The V and J genes are TRBV7-2 and TRBJ1-6, with 9 positions matching TRBD1. The CDR3 spans 16 residues. V trimming: 5 bases; J trimming: 7 bases; junction bases outside the gene matches: 9. Germline CDR1 is SGHTA and CDR2 is FQGNSA. The CDR3 here is CASSPTWTGVNSPLHF. The DNA for the CDR3 is TGTGCCAGCAGCCCAACGTGGACAGGGGTGAATTCACCCCTCCACTTT.